These 23 T cell receptor beta chains came from one sample sequenced in a study of a mutant IDH1 vaccine in newly diagnosed glioma. Using immunoSEQ multiplex PCR, the repertoire was profiled, and TCRdb retains in-frame clones only, with some absent. Of over 50,000 clones in the sample, approximately 90% are singletons; the top ten hold about 4.6%. These receptors' antigens are unknown. Time point reported: week 5, during vaccination. A 20-mer mutant IDH1 peptide at 300 ug was injected subcutaneously with topical imiquimod. The sample in question was PBMCs, obtained from a glioma patient whose treatment included an IDH1 peptide vaccine. All receptors derive from a woman in her thirties or forties with glioma.

V gene TRBV6-4 combines with J gene TRBJ2-5; D gene unclear. The CDR3 runs to 13 residues. V shed 7 bases and J shed 4 bases, with 13 bases lying between them. Germline V gene data show CDR1 as MRHNA and CDR2 as SNTAGT. CDR3 sequence (DNA): TGTGCCAGCATCGGGTCGGTAGGAGAGACCCAGTACTTC. It codes for CASIGSVGETQYF.

V usage is TRBV7-2 and J usage is TRBJ1-6, with 10 bases fitting TRBD1. The CDR3 length is 12 residues. Germline-derived CDR1 and CDR2 are SGHTA and FQGNSA. V lost 5 bases, J lost 16 bases, and 5 bases stayed unmatched. The CDR3 nucleotides read TGTGCCAGCAGCGTGGACAGGGGGAAGCTCCACTTT. Translation: CASSVDRGKLHF.

The CDR3 bases are TGCGCCAGCAGGGTGAGACAGGGGGCTGGGGAGCAGTACTTC. It is translated as CASRVRQGAGEQYF. This rearrangement joins TRBV5-1 to TRBJ2-7; 10 nucleotides line up with TRBD1. The CDR3 length is 14 residues. Unmatched junction bases numbered 9, after V lost 5 bases and J lost 7 bases. CDR1 SGHRS and CDR2 YFSETQ come from the germline V gene. The full variable domain, with the rest looked up from reference TRBV5-1 and TRBJ2-7, is KAGVTQTPRYLIKTRGQQVTLSCSPISGHRSVSWYQQTPGQGLQFLFEYFSETQRNKGNFPGRFSGRQFSNSRSEMNVSTLELGDSALYLCASRVRQGAGEQYFGPGTRLTVT.

This clone was seen a handful of times. The J gene is TRBJ1-1, the V gene TRBV5-4; D ambiguous. The CDR3 loop spans 14 amino acids. The V gene's germline CDR1 is SGHNT and CDR2 YYREEE (reference sequence). V lost 3 bases to trimming and J lost 2 bases, with 11 bases between them. DNA of the CDR3: TGTGCCAGCAGCTCACCAGGTAGTAACACTGAAGCTTTCTTT. Translated, it gives CASSSPGSNTEAFF.

This clone was seen more than once but under ten times. This sequence joins TRBV19 and TRBJ1-5; unclear D gene. This CDR3 has 13 amino acids. The germline gives CDR1 LNHDA, CDR2 SQIVND (reference sequence). With 2 bases removed from V and 3 bases from J, the gap between germline ends came to 5 bases. The CDR3 region has the DNA TGTGCCAGTAGTATATGGTCCAATCAGCCCCAGCATTTT. Its translation is CASSIWSNQPQHF. The complete variable domain, with remaining parts taken from reference TRBV19 and TRBJ1-5, reads DGGITQSPKYLFRKEGQNVTLSCEQNLNHDAMYWYRQDPGQGLRLIYYSQIVNDFQKGDIAEGYSVSREKKESFPLTVTSAQKNPTAFYLCASSIWSNQPQHFGDGTRLSIL.

This sequence joins TRBV18 and TRBJ2-7, with TRBD1 matching over 9 bases. V dropped 3 bases and J dropped 6; count of bases not matched to a gene: 9. Germline loops: CDR1 KGHSH, CDR2 LQKENI. This CDR3 is built from 15 residues. The CDR3 DNA follows: TGTGCCAGCTCACCGAAACCCGGGACAGGGAGCGAGCAGTACTTC. Its protein product is CASSPKPGTGSEQYF. Looking up the rest from reference TRBV18 and TRBJ2-7 gives the full variable domain: NAGVMQNPRHLVRRRGQEARLRCSPMKGHSHVYWYRQLPEEGLKFMVYLQKENIIDESGMPKERFSAEFPKEGPSILRIQQVVRGDSAAYFCASSPKPGTGSEQYFGPGTRLTVT.

V gene TRBV27 combines with J gene TRBJ2-7; maybe TRBD1 (5 bases). The CDR3 runs 14 residues. Germline CDR1 reads MNHEY; CDR2 reads SMNVEV (reference sequence). Trimming removed 6 bases from V and 2 bases from J, with 14 bases in between. The CDR3 loop reads CASSQGGLTYEQYF. The CDR3 coding sequence is TGTGCCAGCAGCCAGGGTGGGTTAACCTACGAGCAGTACTTC.

This chain uses TRBV19 with TRBJ1-1; TRBD1 matches at 7 bases. Germline V gene data show CDR1 as LNHDA and CDR2 as SQIVND (reference sequence). Losses at the gene ends were 9 bases for V and 1 base for J; bases not matched to a gene: 11. The CDR3 is 15 amino acids. CDR3 region: CASKKGGRRNTEAFF. The CDR3 DNA reads as TGTGCCAGCAAGAAAGGGGGCAGACGGAACACTGAAGCTTTCTTT.

V gene TRBV30 combines with J gene TRBJ2-5; D possibly corresponds to TRBD2 (5 bases). Trimming left V 1 base short and J 4 bases short, with 13 bases between. Per the germline V gene, CDR1 is GTSNPN and CDR2 is SVGIG (reference sequence). The CDR3 loop spans 14 amino acids. CDR3 in DNA: TGTGCCTGGAGTGAAAGGGTGGGGAGAGAGACCCAGTACTTC. It codes for CAWSERVGRETQYF.

The chain links TRBV14 to TRBJ2-5; 8 positions agree with TRBD1. The CDR3 length is 15 residues. Germline-derived CDR1 and CDR2 are SGHDN and FVKESK. V shed 4 bases, J shed 5 bases, and the junction held 9 bases outside the gene matches. The DNA for the CDR3 is TGTGCCAGCAGCCCCTGGACAGGGCAGGAGGAGACCCAGTACTTC. It yields the protein CASSPWTGQEETQYF.

The table lists this clone with a few counts. The chain carries TRBV7-8 and TRBJ2-7; TRBD1 agrees at 9 bases. The CDR3 runs 16 residues. Looked up from germline, CDR1 is SGHVS and CDR2 is FQNEAQ. The V segment lost 1 base and the J segment 2 bases; nucleotides outside the gene matches: 6. CDR3 residues: CASSLEGQGFTYEQYF. CDR3 sequence (DNA): TGTGCCAGCAGCTTAGAGGGACAGGGTTTTACCTACGAGCAGTACTTC.

This chain joins TRBV7-9 and TRBJ2-6; 9 nucleotides match TRBD2. V shed 0 bases, J shed 4 bases, and the junction held 10 bases outside the gene matches. Germline V CDR1 and CDR2: SEHNR, FQNEAQ (reference sequence). The CDR3 totals 19 residues. This chain's CDR3 is CASSLAPSGVPRGANVLTF. The CDR3 DNA is TGTGCCAGCAGCTTAGCGCCTAGCGGGGTCCCTCGAGGGGCCAACGTCCTGACTTTC. The full variable domain, rest sourced from reference TRBV7-9 and TRBJ2-6, is DTGVSQNPRHKITKRGQNVTFRCDPISEHNRLYWYRQTLGQGPEFLTYFQNEAQLEKSRLLSDRFSAERPKGSFSTLEIQRTEQGDSAMYLCASSLAPSGVPRGANVLTFGAGSRLTVL.

The rearrangement links TRBV5-5 to TRBJ1-4, with D maybe TRBD1 (5 bases). The length of the CDR3 is 17 residues. Germline V CDR1 and CDR2: SGHKS, YYEKEE (reference sequence). V lost 4 bases and J lost 3, with 19 bases in between. This CDR3 reads CASSREAARQPNEKLFF. DNA of the CDR3: TGTGCCAGCAGCCGGGAAGCCGCCAGACAGCCTAATGAAAAACTGTTTTTT.

Note on this clone: The junction shows a germline mismatch at one end, possibly a read error. This rearrangement joins TRBV2 to TRBJ2-4; 14 positions agree with TRBD2. This CDR3 comprises 14 residues. Germline V gene sequence: CDR1 SNHLY, CDR2 FYNNEI. The CDR3 DNA reads TGTGCCAGCACAGGGACTAGCGGGAGCGTAACCCAGGACTTC. It is translated as CASTGTSGSVTQDF.

The CDR3 reads CASSQALRGRSYEQYF. In DNA, the CDR3 is TGCGCCAGCAGCCAAGCGTTGCGGGGGAGATCCTACGAGCAGTACTTC. The genes are TRBV4-1 and TRBJ2-7; TRBD2 aligns across 7 bases. CDR3 length: 16 residues. Per germline, CDR1 MGHRA and CDR2 YSYEKL. With 1 base clipped from V and 1 base from J, the junction kept 7 bases outside the gene matches.

The rearrangement joins TRBV5-1 to TRBJ2-7; 7 nucleotides line up with TRBD1. The V gene end was trimmed by 1 base and the J gene end by 4 bases; junction bases not matched to a gene: 14. Germline assignment: CDR1 SGHRS and CDR2 YFSETQ. The CDR3 has 17 amino acids. The chain's CDR3 is CASSLYGWHRGAYEQYF. In nucleotides, the CDR3 is TGCGCCAGCAGCTTGTACGGGTGGCACAGGGGTGCATACGAGCAGTACTTC.

The chain is built from TRBV18 and TRBJ2-3; D call uncertain. The CDR3 consists of 13 residues. V lost 3 bases, J lost 2 bases, and 6 bases lay in between. Per germline, CDR1 KGHSH and CDR2 LQKENI. The CDR3 sequence: CASSPRATDTQYF. The CDR3 coding sequence is TGTGCCAGCTCACCTAGAGCCACAGATACGCAGTATTTT.

V is TRBV6-5 and J is TRBJ2-7; 7 bases map to TRBD2. V shed 6 bases, J shed 1 base, and the junction held 9 bases outside the gene matches. The germline V gene has CDR1 MNHEY and CDR2 SVGAGI. The CDR3 is made up of 15 amino acids. For the CDR3, the DNA is TGTGCCAGCAGCTCGAGCTGGCGGGGGTCCTACGAGCAGTACTTC. Amino acids: CASSSSWRGSYEQYF.

The chain employs TRBV6-1 and TRBJ2-4; tentatively, D is TRBD2 (6 bases). The CDR3 contains 14 residues. V lost 7 bases to trimming and J lost 2 bases, with 12 bases between them. Germline CDR1 is MNHNS and CDR2 is SASEGT. CDR3 region: CASNPGGTKNIQYF. CDR3 coding DNA: TGTGCCAGCAACCCGGGCGGGACCAAAAACATTCAGTACTTC.

V and J are TRBV7-2 and TRBJ2-3; possibly TRBD1 or TRBD2 for D (5 bases each). CDR3 length: 14 residues. Germline V gene data show CDR1 as SGHTA and CDR2 as FQGNSA. The V and J ends lost 1 base and 2 bases respectively, with 7 bases between them. In nucleotides, the CDR3 is TGTGCCAGCAGCTTAGGAGGGGTCACAGATACGCAGTATTTT. Encoded protein: CASSLGGVTDTQYF.

The CDR3 DNA follows: TGTGCCAGTAGAGATCGGGACACTCGGGCCTATGGCTACACCTTC. As protein: CASRDRDTRAYGYTF. This chain connects TRBV19 to TRBJ1-2; weak D call: TRBD1 (6 bases). Trimming removed 6 bases at V and 4 bases at J, with 18 bases between. The germline V gene encodes CDR1 LNHDA and CDR2 SQIVND (reference sequence). This CDR3 has 15 residues.

The rearrangement joins TRBV7-9 to TRBJ2-7; no firm D call. V dropped 2 bases and J dropped 7 bases, with 12 bases sitting between them. There are 13 residues in the CDR3. Per the germline V gene, CDR1 is SEHNR and CDR2 is FQNEAQ (reference sequence). CDR3 region: CASSLISTGEQYF. The CDR3 bases are TGTGCCAGCAGCTTAATCAGCACCGGGGAGCAGTACTTC.

The rearrangement uses TRBV5-4 and TRBJ1-2, with 7 bases identical to TRBD1. CDR1 is SGHNT and CDR2 is YYREEE in the germline V gene (reference sequence). There are 13 residues in the CDR3. Trimming removed 3 bases from V and 7 bases from J; junction bases left unmatched: 6. CDR3 residues: CASSSDRECGYTF. For the CDR3, the DNA is TGTGCCAGCAGCTCAGACAGGGAGTGTGGCTACACCTTC.